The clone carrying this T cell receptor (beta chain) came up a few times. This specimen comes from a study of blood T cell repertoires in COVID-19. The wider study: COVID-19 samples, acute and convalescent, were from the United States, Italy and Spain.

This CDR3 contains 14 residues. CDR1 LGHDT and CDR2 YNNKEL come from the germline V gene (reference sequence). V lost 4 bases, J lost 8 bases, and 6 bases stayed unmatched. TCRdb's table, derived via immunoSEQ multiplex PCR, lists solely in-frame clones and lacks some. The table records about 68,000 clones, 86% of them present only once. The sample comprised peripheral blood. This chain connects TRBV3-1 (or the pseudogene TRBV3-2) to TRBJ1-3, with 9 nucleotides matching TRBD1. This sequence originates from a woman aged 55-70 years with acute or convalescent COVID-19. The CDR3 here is CASSPRDREDTIYF. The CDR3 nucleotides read TGTGCCAGCAGCCCCCGGGACAGGGAGGACACCATATATTTT.